This is a list of T cell receptor beta chains from one sample in a study of T cell changes during pregnancy in multiple sclerosis. Using immunoSEQ multiplex PCR, the repertoire was profiled, and TCRdb retains in-frame clones only, with some absent. The data contain fewer than 80,000 clones, 91% of them singletons. The input for sequencing was CD4+ T cells from peripheral blood mononuclear cells, taken in the third trimester of pregnancy. These receptors were obtained from a female donor in good health, enrolled as a control in a pregnancy study. Each CDR3 is given with its conserved first and last residue. Size is stated for part of the rows, as once, few or many counts, or as a class when the clone is expanded.

J,size,V,CDR3
TRBJ1-4,once,TRBV19,CASSIPGKGTEKLFF
TRBJ1-2,-,TRBV6-5,CASSSMQGGGYTF
TRBJ2-4,-,TRBV5-1,CASSLGGLAKNIQYF
TRBJ1-3,-,TRBV6-6,CASTRGQDSGNTIYF
TRBJ2-5,-,TRBV11-3,CASSFRTIQETQYF
TRBJ1-1,-,TRBV9,CASSVVQNTEAFF
TRBJ1-3,-,TRBV7-2,CASSLGNTIYF
TRBJ1-1,-,TRBV30,CAWSVGQVEAFF
TRBJ2-5,-,TRBV30,CAWTRSGFKETQYF
TRBJ1-1,-,TRBV9,CASSVAGGAEAFF
TRBJ1-4,-,TRBV9,CASSVATGQGGEKLFF
TRBJ2-7,-,TRBV11-1,CASRKDSTYEQYF
TRBJ2-7,once,TRBV4-3,CASSQGPGHFYEQYF
TRBJ1-1,few,TRBV27,CASSLVGQGAFTEAFF
TRBJ2-2,-,TRBV7-2,CASSLGQGNTGELFF
TRBJ2-5,-,TRBV5-6,CASSLSGTRQTQYF
TRBJ1-6,-,TRBV7-2,CASSLEGQRNSPLHF
TRBJ2-2,-,TRBV4-1,CASSQESGTNTGELFF
TRBJ1-1,-,TRBV30,CAWSVRQGLAYGTEAFF
TRBJ2-7,-,TRBV12-5,CASGLGTGQGAYEQYF
TRBJ1-2,-,TRBV6-5,CASSYDSDYGYTF
TRBJ1-2,-,TRBV5-6,CASSLATGSFYGYTF
TRBJ2-5,-,TRBV2,CASSDLGLAGETQYF
TRBJ2-2,-,TRBV30,CAWSNTFRARGTGELFF
TRBJ1-6,-,TRBV14,CASSWDRARSPLHF
TRBJ2-1,-,TRBV5-1,CASSLGGQPTYNEQFF
TRBJ1-1,-,TRBV18,CASSPGTGSLTEAFF
TRBJ2-3,-,TRBV21-1,CASSKGERAGGRPDTQYF
TRBJ1-2,-,TRBV2,CASSRVYGYTF
TRBJ1-1,-,TRBV19,CASRIWTGLTEAFF
TRBJ1-2,-,TRBV10-3,CAISKPDRGHHGYTF
TRBJ2-1,-,TRBV5-1,CASSLATSGGSNEQFF
TRBJ1-2,-,TRBV19,CASSKSRVHANYGYTF
TRBJ1-3,-,TRBV30,CAWDTSSGNTIYF
TRBJ1-5,-,TRBV10-3,CAISEGLPNQPQHF
TRBJ1-5,-,TRBV19,CATSRELGNQPQHF
TRBJ2-3,-,TRBV5-5,CASSLLRVSTDTQYF
TRBJ1-1,-,TRBV5-6,CASSGDLRRNTEAFF
TRBJ1-1,-,TRBV19,CASSPPGMNTEAFF
TRBJ2-3,-,TRBV18,CASSPPTGLPDTQYF